This note documents a single TCR beta chain sequence. The antigen remains undetermined. Time point described: newly diagnosed GD, antithyroid drugs for less than 3 months. RNA extracted from PBMCs served as the sequencing template. Patients met American Thyroid Association criteria for Graves' disease. Arm-PCR of CDR3 regions with iRepertoire HTBI primers generated TCR beta libraries. Using its own MiXCR run on the multiplex PCR reads, TCRdb lists one record per CDR3 protein. The sample lists roughly 320,000 distinct CDR3 sequences, over 15% seen once, with just under 30% in the top ten. This record comes from a study of regulatory T cells in long-lasting Graves disease. Study-level findings and limits: There was favoring of TRBV28, TRBJ1-2 and TRBJ2-5 in persistent disease.

Germline loops: CDR1 SGDLS, CDR2 YYNGEE. This CDR3 has 15 residues. The V end lost 0 bases, the J end lost 2 bases, and 12 bases lay between the germline ends. These data were likewise used in another study, on T cells in Graves' hyperthyroidism and ophthalmopathy. That work states: Diagnoses used clinical symptoms, serum thyroxine and TRAb, thyroid ultrasound and orbital computed tomography. Most expanded thyroid clonotypes above 0.001 recurred in blood.

The clonotype comes from a man aged 35 to 55 with Graves disease. The V and J genes are TRBV9 and TRBJ2-7, with D perhaps matching TRBD2 (6 bases). Sequencing was performed on peripheral blood mononuclear cells (PBMCs), taken at new diagnosis, from a patient treated with antithyroid drugs. Here the CDR3 DNA reads TGTGCCAGCAGCGTAGGGGGCGGGGAGGCCTACGAGCAGTACTTC. This sequence encodes CASSVGGGEAYEQYF.